A selection of T cell receptor beta chains follows, all from one sample in a study of shared clonotypes between healthy human individuals. TCRdb's copy holds only in-frame clones and misses some; the assay was immunoSEQ multiplex PCR. Among about 79,000 clones, around 57% were seen once, and the ten largest hold 51%. The sample consisted of memory CD8+ T cells sorted from blood. These receptors originate from a man aged 30-40 years in good health. Each CDR3 is given with its conserved first and last residue. D genes are given only for firm matches. Size is omitted from some rows. Given values are once, few, many or a class for expanded clones.

TGTGCCAGCAGTTTACAGGGGGCCTACACTGAAGCTTTCTTT	CASSLQGAYTEAFF	many	TRBV27	TRBJ1-1	TRBD1
TGTGCCAGCAGTTTATCTCAGGTACTAGCGGGAATAAACGAGCAGTACTTC	CASSLSQVLAGINEQYF	.	TRBV2	TRBJ2-7	TRBD2
TGCAGCGTTGCCGAGAACACCGGGGAGCTGTTTTTT	CSVAENTGELFF	.	TRBV29-1	TRBJ2-2	.
TGTGCCAGCAGTTTACGAGACAGGGACTACACCTTC	CASSLRDRDYTF	.	TRBV28	TRBJ1-2	TRBD1
TGTGCCAGTAGTATAGGAACGGGAAGGAGGAGCAATCAGCCCCAGCATTTT	CASSIGTGRRSNQPQHF	.	TRBV19	TRBJ1-5	.
TGTGCCAGCAGTCTCCAGGACTCTGTGAATGACAATGAGCAGTTCTTC	CASSLQDSVNDNEQFF	few	TRBV2	TRBJ2-1	.
TGTGCCAGCAGCCCCCGCAGTGGCCTGAATGAGCAGTTCTTC	CASSPRSGLNEQFF	.	TRBV7-9	TRBJ2-1	.
TGTGCCAGCAGCCGAGCGGGAGGTAATACCGGGGAGCTGTTTTTT	CASSRAGGNTGELFF	.	TRBV27	TRBJ2-2	TRBD2
TGTGCCAGCAGTGAAGTTAGGGCTGAGCAGTACTTC	CASSEVRAEQYF	.	TRBV6-1	TRBJ2-7	.
TGTGCCAGCAGCCCGGTATTAGCGGTGTACGAGCAGTACTTC	CASSPVLAVYEQYF	.	TRBV7-2	TRBJ2-7	.
TGTGCCAGTAAGCCCCAGGGGACGATTGCGGATACGCAGTATTTT	CASKPQGTIADTQYF	.	TRBV19	TRBJ2-3	.
TGTGCCACTCTGGAACGGGACAATGCTATCTTTGGCTACACCTTC	CATLERDNAIFGYTF	.	TRBV11-2	TRBJ1-2	.
TGCAGCGTCGGGACTAGCGGGAGGGCCAGGGAGCAGTTCTTC	CSVGTSGRAREQFF	.	TRBV29-1	TRBJ2-1	TRBD2
TGTGCCAGCAGTTCACGCCAGCCTTACCTTTACGAGCAGTACTTC	CASSSRQPYLYEQYF	.	TRBV27	TRBJ2-7	.